A single sample is the source of the 26 T cell receptor beta chains below, sequenced in a study of blood T cells in healthy people across ages. The second PCR ran roughly 7 to 12 cycles with a sample-barcoded 5' primer and J-beta primers. TCRdb reprocessed the 5' RACE reads via MiXCR and lists one record per CDR3 protein. Of roughly 1.4 million distinct CDR3 sequences listed, around 55% were seen once; the top ten hold more than 6%. The sample was blood. The receptors originated from a man younger than 35 in good health.

The chain links TRBV4-3 to TRBJ1-4, with D unresolved. V gave up 1 base and J gave up 2 bases, with 8 bases separating them. The germline CDR1 and CDR2 sequences are LGHNA and YSLEER. The CDR3 totals 15 residues. CDR3 amino acids: CASSQGWRTNEKLFF. As DNA, the CDR3 is TGCGCCAGCAGCCAAGGTTGGAGGACTAATGAAAAACTGTTTTTT.

There are a few counts of this clonotype. The chain carries TRBV4-1 and TRBJ2-7; 9 bases map to TRBD1. The J call may be in error: the DNA end matches TRBJ2-5 better. CDR1 and CDR2 from the germline V gene are MGHRA and YSYEKL. This CDR3 is 16 amino acids long. CDR3 sequence reads: CASSQDAGTGKETQYF. For the CDR3, the DNA is TGCGCCAGCAGCCAAGATGCCGGGACAGGGAAAGAGACCCAGTACTTC.

V is TRBV10-3 and J is TRBJ1-2; the D is unclear. This CDR3 spans 16 amino acids. V lost 4 bases and J lost 8, with 23 bases in between. Germline V CDR1 and CDR2: ENHRY, SYGVKD. CDR3 nucleotide sequence: TGTGCCATCAGTGCGATCCGGTCGGACCCGGGGAGAGGCTACACCTTC. Amino acids: CAISAIRSDPGRGYTF.

This rearrangement joins TRBV5-1 to TRBJ2-1, with 13 bases aligning to TRBD2. V gave up 0 bases and J gave up 9 bases; unmatched junction bases: 6. The CDR3 consists of 16 residues. Germline CDR1 and CDR2: SGHRS and YFSETQ. For the CDR3, the DNA is TGCGCCAGCAGCTTGGTAGGGACTAGCGGGAAGGCTGAGCAGTTCTTC. It encodes CASSLVGTSGKAEQFF.

The rearrangement joins TRBV12-3 or TRBV12-4 to TRBJ1-1; tentatively, D is TRBD1 (6 bases). CDR3 length equals 15 residues. Trimming took off 5 bases at V and 0 bases at J, with 13 bases between the two ends. The CDR3 DNA reads TGTGCCAGCAGTCCCCGGACAGACTTGAACACTGAAGCTTTCTTT. Translating it yields CASSPRTDLNTEAFF.

The chain employs TRBV5-1 and TRBJ1-2; 10 positions agree with TRBD1. Per the germline V gene, CDR1 is SGHRS and CDR2 is YFSETQ. With V trimmed by 4 bases and J by 8 bases, 8 bases remained unmatched. The CDR3 runs 14 residues. DNA for the CDR3: TGCGCCAGCAGCCCCGAGGGACAGGGGTTCGGCTACACCTTC. Protein sequence: CASSPEGQGFGYTF.

V and J are TRBV3-1 and TRBJ2-3; TRBD2 aligns across 10 bases. J gave up 5 bases and V 1 base, and 6 bases lay outside the gene matches. CDR3 length: 16 amino acids. Looked up from germline, CDR1 is LGHDT and CDR2 is YNNKEL (reference sequence). CDR3 in amino acids: CASSQVLAGRKDTQYF. For the CDR3, the DNA is TGTGCCAGCAGCCAAGTACTAGCGGGGAGGAAAGATACGCAGTATTTT.

This chain joins TRBV29-1 and TRBJ2-7; 8 bases align to TRBD1. The V segment lost 2 bases and the J segment 3 bases; nucleotides outside the gene matches: 3. This CDR3 spans 13 amino acids. Germline V gene data show CDR1 as SQVTM and CDR2 as ANQGSEA. The CDR3 protein is CSVERDRGYEQYF. In DNA, the CDR3 is TGCAGCGTTGAAAGAGACAGGGGCTACGAGCAGTACTTC.

This chain links TRBV15 with TRBJ2-3, with 7 positions matching TRBD1. Germline CDR1 and CDR2: LNHNV and YYDKDF (reference sequence). This CDR3 is 17 amino acids long. The V and J ends lost 7 bases and 2 bases, in that order; junction bases with no gene match: 15. The CDR3 protein is CATNRDSNSIFTDTQYF. The DNA of the CDR3 is TGTGCCACCAACAGGGACAGCAATTCGATTTTCACAGATACGCAGTATTTT.

V usage is TRBV6-1 and J usage is TRBJ2-1; 9 bases map to TRBD1. The CDR3 contains 13 residues. J gave up 5 bases and V 4 bases, and 0 bases lay outside the gene matches. In germline, CDR1 is MNHNS, CDR2 SASEGT. The CDR3 DNA reads TGTGCCAGCAGTGGGGACAGGGACAATGAGCAGTTCTTC. Its protein product is CASSGDRDNEQFF.

This chain uses TRBV7-9 with TRBJ2-1; 11 bases align to TRBD1. There are 13 residues in the CDR3. The germline gives CDR1 SEHNR, CDR2 FQNEAQ (reference sequence). V was clipped by 8 bases and J by 8 bases; unmatched bases: 5. This CDR3 is CASRTGGVYEQFF. The DNA for the CDR3 is TGTGCCAGCCGGACAGGGGGCGTGTATGAGCAGTTCTTC.

This clonotype was seen more than once but under ten times. This chain links TRBV29-1 with TRBJ2-3; TRBD1 aligns across 11 bases. Germline CDR1 and CDR2: SQVTM and ANQGSEA. This CDR3 contains 14 residues. The junction had 8 bases not matched to a gene; V was cut back by 6 bases and J by 6 bases. In DNA, the CDR3 is TGCAGCGTCCTCCCTAGGGACAGGGGGGATACGCAGTATTTT. The encoded protein is CSVLPRDRGDTQYF.

This chain uses TRBV5-1 with TRBJ2-1, with 11 bases aligning to TRBD1. V was pared by 0 bases and J by 7 bases, with 6 bases of the junction left unmatched. Germline V gives CDR1 SGHRS, CDR2 YFSETQ. The CDR3 extends over 16 amino acids. The CDR3 spells CASSLAPDRGRNEQFF. The CDR3 DNA sequence: TGCGCCAGCAGCTTGGCACCGGACAGGGGGCGGAATGAGCAGTTCTTC.

This clonotype came up a few times. The gene calls are TRBV6-5 and TRBJ2-7; D assignment may be TRBD1 or TRBD2 (5 bases each). Per germline, CDR1 MNHEY and CDR2 SVGAGI. The CDR3 consists of 15 residues. Trimming took 0 bases from V and 0 from J, leaving 9 bases between them. Here the CDR3 reads CASSYSRDGSYEQYF. CDR3 DNA: TGTGCCAGCAGTTACTCTCGGGACGGCTCCTACGAGCAGTACTTC.

This chain uses TRBV5-5 with TRBJ2-1; 9 nucleotides agree with TRBD1. Germline V CDR1 and CDR2: SGHKS, YYEKEE (reference sequence). Trimming at V came to 7 bases and at J to 7 bases, leaving 12 bases not matched to a gene. CDR3 length equals 15 residues. The CDR3 region has the DNA TGTGCCAGCGGGAGTCCCGGGACAGGGAAAAATGAGCAGTTCTTC. It codes for CASGSPGTGKNEQFF.

This chain links TRBV10-3 with TRBJ2-2; D perhaps matches TRBD2 (6 bases). This CDR3 has 15 amino acids. V was clipped by 8 bases and J by 4 bases, with 17 bases between them. Germline V CDR1 and CDR2: ENHRY, SYGVKD. This chain's CDR3 is CAIRSGAGPTGELFF. The CDR3 nucleotides read TGTGCCATCCGCTCCGGAGCGGGCCCCACCGGGGAGCTGTTTTTT.

This chain joins TRBV6-2 or TRBV6-3 and TRBJ2-1, with D maybe TRBD1 (5 bases). Trimming took 4 bases from V and 14 from J, leaving 21 bases between them. The CDR3 extends over 14 amino acids. CDR1 and CDR2 from the germline V gene are MNHEY and SVGEGT. CDR3 sequence reads: CASSLPSTANTEFF. The CDR3 DNA reads TGTGCCAGCAGTTTACCCTCGACAGCGAACACAGAGTTCTTC.

V is TRBV6-1 and J is TRBJ2-3; D call uncertain. The germline gives CDR1 MNHNS, CDR2 SASEGT. V lost 8 bases and J lost 2, with 5 bases in between. The CDR3 runs 11 residues. CDR3 sequence (DNA): TGTGCCAGCGTCTTCACAGATACGCAGTATTTT. This encodes CASVFTDTQYF.

V gene TRBV12-3 or TRBV12-4 combines with J gene TRBJ1-2; D is possibly TRBD1 (5 bases). V was clipped by 3 bases and J by 11 bases, with 10 bases between them. This CDR3 has 11 amino acids. CDR3 in amino acids: CASSFGAEYTF. The DNA of the CDR3 is TGTGCCAGCAGTTTTGGGGCAGAGTACACCTTC.

The genes are TRBV12-3 or TRBV12-4 and TRBJ2-5, with a weak D call TRBD2 (5 bases). Trimming removed 4 bases from V and 4 bases from J, with 16 bases in between. The CDR3 covers 15 residues. The CDR3 DNA reads TGTGCCAGCAGTTCTGGGCCCGGGGTGGGAGAGACCCAGTACTTC. Its protein is CASSSGPGVGETQYF.

V gene TRBV6-2 or TRBV6-3 combines with J gene TRBJ2-7; 7 nucleotides match TRBD1. Per germline, CDR1 MNHEY and CDR2 SVGEGT. This CDR3 is built from 15 residues. Unmatched junction bases numbered 6, after V lost 0 bases and J lost 4 bases. As DNA, the CDR3 is TGTGCCAGCAGTTACTCCGACAGGGCAAGGTACGAGCAGTACTTC. It yields the protein CASSYSDRARYEQYF.

This sequence joins TRBV12-3 or TRBV12-4 and TRBJ2-5; the match to TRBD1 covers 7 bases. The CDR3 covers 15 residues. With 3 bases clipped from V and 2 bases from J, the junction kept 6 bases outside the gene matches. The CDR3 DNA is TGTGCCAGCAGTTTGGGGATGGGACAGCAAGAGACCCAGTACTTC. Protein product: CASSLGMGQQETQYF.

The J gene is TRBJ2-5, the V gene TRBV20-1; D is unclear. Germline assignment: CDR1 DFQATT and CDR2 SNEGSKA (reference sequence). The V gene lost 5 bases and the J gene lost 5 bases, with 12 bases spanning the gap. The CDR3 runs to 12 residues. The CDR3 is CSAGRLRETQYF. The CDR3 DNA sequence: TGCAGTGCTGGGCGACTCCGGGAGACCCAGTACTTC.

This chain connects TRBV11-2 to TRBJ2-1, with 10 bases matching TRBD2. Germline values: CDR1 SGHAT, CDR2 FQNNGV. The CDR3 has 17 amino acids. Trimming removed 5 bases from V and 7 bases from J; junction bases left unmatched: 14. The CDR3 nucleotides read TGTGCCAGCAGCCATTCACTCGGACTAGCGGTTCCTAATGAGCAGTTCTTC. This gives the protein CASSHSLGLAVPNEQFF.

The chain combines TRBV5-1 with TRBJ2-7; perhaps TRBD2 as D (6 bases). CDR1 SGHRS and CDR2 YFSETQ come from the germline V gene. The length of the CDR3 is 15 residues. Between the trimmed V and J ends, which lost 0 bases and 1 base, there was a span of 11 bases. The CDR3 sequence is CASSLGDSPSYEQYF. DNA for the CDR3: TGCGCCAGCAGCTTGGGGGACTCTCCTTCCTACGAGCAGTACTTC.

The chain uses TRBV14 and TRBJ2-1; D possibly corresponds to TRBD2 (5 bases). Germline V lookup: CDR1 SGHDN, CDR2 FVKESK. The CDR3 length is 15 residues. Trimming took off 1 base at V and 5 bases at J, with 12 bases between the two ends. The CDR3 DNA is TGTGCCAGCAGCCAAGTGATTACTAGAGACAATGAGCAGTTCTTC. This encodes CASSQVITRDNEQFF.